The rows below give T cell receptor beta chains drawn from one sample of a study of T-cell reconstitution after alpha-beta-depleted transplantation in children. TCRdb used MiXCR to reprocess the PCR reads, holding one entry per CDR3 protein. This table holds about 610,000 distinct CDR3 sequences, approximately 10% found once. The specimen was PBMCs from the stem cell graft donor, collected from the stem cell graft. The receptors derive from a human donor who donated a stem cell graft to a child with acute myeloid leukemia. Both conserved end residues are part of each CDR3. D genes are given only for firm matches. A row's size may be missing; if present it is once, few, many or a size class.

many TRBJ1-1 TRBD1 TRBV10-3 CAIIGQGNTEAFF TGTGCCATCATCGGACAGGGGAACACTGAAGCTTTCTTT
- TRBJ2-5 - TRBV4-3 CASSQERGRGGTQYF TGCGCCAGCAGCCAAGAACGGGGCAGGGGAGGGACCCAGTACTTC
- TRBJ2-5 - TRBV20-1 CSARAHPQQETQYF TGCAGTGCTAGAGCCCACCCCCAGCAAGAGACCCAGTACTTC
few TRBJ2-1 - TRBV29-1 CSVEDSGRQHNEQFF TGCAGCGTTGAAGATTCCGGGAGACAGCACAATGAGCAGTTCTTC
many TRBJ2-5 TRBD2 TRBV20-1 CSARGGGDPRYF TGCAGTGCTAGAGGGGGAGGGGACCCGAGGTACTTC
- TRBJ1-3 - TRBV29-1 CSVIFSGNTIYF TGCAGCGTGATTTTCTCTGGAAACACCATATATTTT
many TRBJ2-7 TRBD1 TRBV29-1 CSAQPGTGATYEQYF TGCAGCGCCCAGCCGGGGACAGGTGCCACCTACGAGCAGTACTTC
- TRBJ2-7 TRBD2 TRBV4-2 CASSPRGTSGTNSYEQYF TGTGCCAGCAGCCCCCGAGGGACTAGCGGGACCAATTCCTACGAGCAGTACTTC
few TRBJ2-7 TRBD1 TRBV28 CASSWTGLTYEQYF TGTGCCAGCTCTTGGACAGGGCTGACCTACGAGCAGTACTTC
many TRBJ1-1 TRBD1 TRBV13 CASSHTGTGGNTEAFF TGTGCCAGCAGCCATACCGGGACAGGGGGGAACACTGAAGCTTTCTTT
- TRBJ2-3 - TRBV5-1 CASSSFFQGSGPSDAQYF TGCGCCAGCAGCTCCTTCTTCCAGGGGAGTGGCCCTTCAGATGCGCAGTATTTT
few TRBJ2-1 - TRBV20-1 CSASGVTYNEQFF TGCAGTGCTAGCGGGGTTACCTACAATGAGCAGTTCTTC
- TRBJ2-7 - TRBV27 CASSRKTGIYEQYF TGTGCCAGCAGCCGGAAGACAGGAATCTACGAGCAGTACTTC
- TRBJ2-3 TRBD2 TRBV27 CASTQLGRVADTQYF TGTGCCAGCACCCAGTTGGGGAGGGTGGCAGATACGCAGTATTTT
- TRBJ2-3 - TRBV10-3 CAIGAPDTQYF TGTGCCATCGGGGCTCCAGATACGCAGTATTTT
- TRBJ2-2 - TRBV24-1 CATSDLQPDTGELFF TGTGCCACCAGTGATTTGCAACCCGATACCGGGGAGCTGTTTTTT
few TRBJ2-1 TRBD2 TRBV15 CATSPRDWGSGDLNEQFF TGTGCCACCAGCCCGCGGGACTGGGGGAGCGGGGACCTCAATGAGCAGTTCTTC
few TRBJ2-7 - TRBV29-1 CSVDPRPGPVGTRSSYEQYF TGCAGCGTTGATCCCCGCCCGGGCCCCGTCGGGACGAGGAGCTCCTACGAGCAGTACTTC
few TRBJ2-1 - TRBV10-3 CAISDGGIKQFF TGTGCCATCAGTGACGGAGGAATCAAGCAGTTCTTC
many TRBJ2-3 - TRBV21-1 CASSKDRDRGGADTQYF TGTGCCAGCAGCAAAGATCGGGACAGGGGAGGCGCAGATACGCAGTATTTT
- TRBJ2-6 TRBD1 TRBV3-1 CASSQGTGSGANVLTF TGTGCCAGCAGCCAAGGGACAGGGTCTGGGGCCAACGTCCTGACTTTC
- TRBJ2-7 - TRBV18 CASSPVGGSVHEQYF TGTGCCAGCTCACCAGTCGGGGGTTCCGTCCACGAGCAGTACTTC
- TRBJ2-6 TRBD1 TRBV29-1 CSVTGQGLSGANVLTF TGCAGCGTTACGGGACAGGGCCTCTCTGGGGCCAACGTCCTGACTTTC
- TRBJ2-1 TRBD1 TRBV11-2 CASSRSPGQSYNEQFF TGTGCCAGCAGCCGATCACCGGGACAGTCTTACAATGAGCAGTTCTTC
many TRBJ2-7 - TRBV6-1 CASSIRVQHEQYF TGTGCCAGCAGTATCAGGGTTCAACACGAGCAGTACTTC
few TRBJ2-7 TRBD2 TRBV20-1 CSANSGTPGEQYF TGCAGTGCAAATAGCGGGACCCCGGGCGAGCAGTACTTC
few TRBJ2-5 - TRBV9 CASSPRGRLPETQYF TGTGCCAGCAGCCCCCGGGGGAGGTTACCGGAGACCCAGTACTTC
few TRBJ2-5 - TRBV15 CATGRGTQTQYF TGTGCCACCGGCAGAGGGACGCAGACCCAGTACTTC
- TRBJ1-6 - TRBV28 CASSNLRNSPLHF TGTGCCAGCAGTAACCTACGAAATTCACCCCTCCACTTT
many TRBJ2-1 - TRBV3-1 CASSPSARHNEQFF TGTGCCAGCAGCCCCTCGGCCCGGCACAATGAGCAGTTCTTC
few TRBJ1-2 TRBD1 TRBV9 CASSVAPGGVYGYTF TGTGCCAGCAGCGTAGCGCCAGGGGGTGTCTATGGCTACACCTTC
- TRBJ2-1 - TRBV20-1 CSVVELYNEQFF TGCAGTGTGGTCGAACTTTACAATGAGCAGTTCTTC
- TRBJ2-1 TRBD2 TRBV19 CASKKRENDEQFF TGTGCCAGTAAAAAGCGGGAGAACGATGAGCAGTTCTTC
- TRBJ2-4 TRBD1 TRBV7-2 CASSLGTGARYIQYF TGTGCCAGCAGCTTAGGGACAGGGGCGAGGTACATTCAGTACTTC
- TRBJ2-5 - TRBV18 CASSSSAEETQYF TGTGCCAGCTCTTCTAGCGCCGAAGAGACCCAGTACTTC
once TRBJ2-3 - TRBV6-5 CASSYSERGDTQFF TGTGCCAGCAGTTACTCTGAACGGGGAGATACGCAGTTTTTT
- TRBJ1-5 - TRBV7-2 CASSIHRSQPQHF TGTGCCAGCAGCATCCACAGAAGCCAGCCCCAGCATTTT
few TRBJ1-4 TRBD1 TRBV7-2 CASSYDRVATNEKLFF TGTGCCAGCAGCTACGACAGGGTCGCAACTAATGAAAAACTGTTTTTT